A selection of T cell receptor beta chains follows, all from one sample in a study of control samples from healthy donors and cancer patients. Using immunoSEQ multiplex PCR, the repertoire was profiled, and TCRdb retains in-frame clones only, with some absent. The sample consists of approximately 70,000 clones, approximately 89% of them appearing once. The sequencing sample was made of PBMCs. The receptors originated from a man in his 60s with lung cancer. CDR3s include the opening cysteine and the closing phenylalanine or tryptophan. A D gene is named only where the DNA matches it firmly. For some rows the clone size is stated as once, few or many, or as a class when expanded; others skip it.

DNA: TGTGCCAGCAGCTTAGCAGGGTGGCAAGAGACCCAGTACTTC; CDR3: CASSLAGWQETQYF; V: TRBV11-1; D: .; J: TRBJ2-5; size: .
DNA: TGTGCCATCAGTAAGGGGGTTAGCACAGATACGCAGTATTTT; CDR3: CAISKGVSTDTQYF; V: TRBV10-3; D: .; J: TRBJ2-3; size: .
DNA: TGTGCCAGCAGGGGGGGACCGATTAGCTCCTATAATTCACCCCTCCACTTT; CDR3: CASRGGPISSYNSPLHF; V: TRBV7-9; D: .; J: TRBJ1-6; size: .
DNA: TGTGCCAGTATGATGCACACAGTGAACACTGAAGCTTTCTTT; CDR3: CASMMHTVNTEAFF; V: TRBV19; D: .; J: TRBJ1-1; size: once
DNA: TGCAGCGTCATGACAGGGAATAACTATGGCTACACCTTC; CDR3: CSVMTGNNYGYTF; V: TRBV29-1; D: TRBD1; J: TRBJ1-2; size: once
DNA: TGCGCCAGCAGCCCCCGGGACAGCTCACTGAACACTGAAGCTTTCTTT; CDR3: CASSPRDSSLNTEAFF; V: TRBV5-1; D: TRBD1; J: TRBJ1-1; size: .
DNA: TGTGCCAGCAGCCATGTTACTAGCGGGGGGCGAGATGCGGAGCTGTTTTTT; CDR3: CASSHVTSGGRDAELFF; V: TRBV4-2; D: TRBD2; J: TRBJ2-2; size: .
DNA: TGTGCCAGTAGTATAAGCGGGGGGGCGTACAATGAGCAGTTCTTC; CDR3: CASSISGGAYNEQFF; V: TRBV19; D: TRBD2; J: TRBJ2-1; size: .
DNA: TGCGCCAGCAGCTTGGAGTCGGGAAACTATGGCTACACCTTC; CDR3: CASSLESGNYGYTF; V: TRBV5-1; D: .; J: TRBJ1-2; size: once
DNA: TGTGCCATCAGTGAGTCGGCAGGGGGTAATTCGGAGACCCAGTACTTC; CDR3: CAISESAGGNSETQYF; V: TRBV10-3; D: TRBD1; J: TRBJ2-5; size: .
DNA: TGCGCCAGCAGCTTGGAGGGATCTGGCACTGAAGCTTTCTTT; CDR3: CASSLEGSGTEAFF; V: TRBV5-1; D: .; J: TRBJ1-1; size: once
DNA: TGTGCCAGCAGCTTGGGGGACATCCAGTATACTGAAGCTTTCTTT; CDR3: CASSLGDIQYTEAFF; V: TRBV7-3; D: .; J: TRBJ1-1; size: .
DNA: TGTGCCACCAGTGCCCGACAAGGGGCGTATGGCTACACCTTC; CDR3: CATSARQGAYGYTF; V: TRBV24-1; D: .; J: TRBJ1-2; size: few
DNA: TGCGCCAGCAGTGAGCTAGGGAACACTGAAGCTTTCTTT; CDR3: CASSELGNTEAFF; V: TRBV10-2; D: .; J: TRBJ1-1; size: once
DNA: TGTGCCAGCAGCTTAGGCCGGATTAGCACAGATACGCAGTATTTT; CDR3: CASSLGRISTDTQYF; V: TRBV13; D: .; J: TRBJ2-3; size: .
DNA: TGTGCCAGCAGTGTGCAGGAGAACACTGAAGCTTTCTTT; CDR3: CASSVQENTEAFF; V: TRBV6-4; D: .; J: TRBJ1-1; size: few
DNA: TGTGCCAGCAGAGCACCGGGACAGGGGTTCGGGGAGCTGTTTTTT; CDR3: CASRAPGQGFGELFF; V: TRBV7-9; D: TRBD1; J: TRBJ2-2; size: .
DNA: TGTGCCAGTAGTAACCAGGCCAATCAGCCCCAGCATTTT; CDR3: CASSNQANQPQHF; V: TRBV19; D: .; J: TRBJ1-5; size: few
DNA: TGTGCCAGCAGCTTCAGGACAGTCTCTGGAAACACCATATATTTT; CDR3: CASSFRTVSGNTIYF; V: TRBV11-1; D: .; J: TRBJ1-3; size: .
DNA: TGTGCCAGCAGCTCAGGGACAGGGCCAAACTATGGCTACACCTTC; CDR3: CASSSGTGPNYGYTF; V: TRBV7-9; D: TRBD1; J: TRBJ1-2; size: few
DNA: TGTGCCACCCAGCGGCAGGGGGGGAAGAGGGGCGGGAGCACTGAAGCTTTCTTT; CDR3: CATQRQGGKRGGSTEAFF; V: TRBV24-1; D: TRBD1; J: TRBJ1-1; size: .
DNA: TGCGCCAGCGTTGGTTCGACCCGGGAGACCCAGTACTTC; CDR3: CASVGSTRETQYF; V: TRBV5-1; D: .; J: TRBJ2-5; size: once
DNA: TGTGCCAGCAGCTTGGAGCGGGGGGGCGTCTACAATGAGCAGTTCTTC; CDR3: CASSLERGGVYNEQFF; V: TRBV7-9; D: TRBD2; J: TRBJ2-1; size: .
DNA: TGTGCCAGCAGTTACCCCGTAGAGACCCAGTACTTC; CDR3: CASSYPVETQYF; V: TRBV6-6; D: .; J: TRBJ2-5; size: .
DNA: TGTGCCACCAGTGTCCCACCCGGGACAGCAACTCACCCAAGCACAGATACGCAGTATTTT; CDR3: CATSVPPGTATHPSTDTQYF; V: TRBV24-1; D: TRBD1; J: TRBJ2-3; size: .
DNA: TGTGCCAGCAGCTTGGTGGCGGGGGGTCGGGAGACCCAGTACTTC; CDR3: CASSLVAGGRETQYF; V: TRBV7-9; D: TRBD2; J: TRBJ2-5; size: .
DNA: TGTGCCAGCAGTCGCGACAGGGGCGGCACTGAAGCTTTCTTT; CDR3: CASSRDRGGTEAFF; V: TRBV2; D: TRBD1; J: TRBJ1-1; size: once
DNA: TGTGCCACCAGTGAGCAAACCGGGGCGTACAATGAGCAGTTCTTC; CDR3: CATSEQTGAYNEQFF; V: TRBV24-1; D: .; J: TRBJ2-1; size: .
DNA: TGCGCCAGCTCGTTACAAGATTCGACAAGAGATGAAGCTTTCTTT; CDR3: CASSLQDSTRDEAFF; V: TRBV5-1; D: .; J: TRBJ1-1; size: .
DNA: TGCAGCGTTGAAGTGGGGCCTCGACAGGGTGGGGAGCAGTACTTC; CDR3: CSVEVGPRQGGEQYF; V: TRBV29-1; D: TRBD1; J: TRBJ2-7; size: .
DNA: TGTGCCAGCAGTTACTTTGTACCCTACGAGCAGTACTTC; CDR3: CASSYFVPYEQYF; V: TRBV6-2/TRBV6-3; D: .; J: TRBJ2-7; size: once